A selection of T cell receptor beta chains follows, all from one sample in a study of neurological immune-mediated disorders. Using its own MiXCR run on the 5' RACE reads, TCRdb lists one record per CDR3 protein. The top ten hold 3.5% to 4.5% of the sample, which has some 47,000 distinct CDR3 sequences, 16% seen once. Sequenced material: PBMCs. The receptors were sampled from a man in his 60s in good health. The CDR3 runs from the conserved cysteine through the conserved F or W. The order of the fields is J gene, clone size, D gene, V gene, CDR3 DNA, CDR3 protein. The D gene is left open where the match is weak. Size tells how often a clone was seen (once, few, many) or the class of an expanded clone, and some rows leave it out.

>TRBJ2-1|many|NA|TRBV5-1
TGCGCCAGCAGCTTGGATGGCCGCCGGGAAAGCGAGCAGTTCTTC
CASSLDGRRESEQFF
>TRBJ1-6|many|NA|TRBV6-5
TGTGCCAGCACCGACTCCTATAATTCACCCCTCCACTTT
CASTDSYNSPLHF
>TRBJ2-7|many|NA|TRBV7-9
TGTGCCAGCAGCTTAACGCGGGACCCCACCTACGAGCAGTACTTC
CASSLTRDPTYEQYF
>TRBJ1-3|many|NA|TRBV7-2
TGTGCCAGCAGCTTCCCGGGGGCTGGAAACACCATATATTTT
CASSFPGAGNTIYF
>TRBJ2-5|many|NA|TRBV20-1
TGCAGTGCTCCTGACAACCAAGAGACCCAGTACTTC
CSAPDNQETQYF
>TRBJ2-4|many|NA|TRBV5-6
TGTGCCAGCAGCTTGTCCCCAGGGCCCATTCAGTACTTC
CASSLSPGPIQYF
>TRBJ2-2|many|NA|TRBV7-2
TGTGCCAGCAGCTCGGACTGGGGGTGGCTGTTTTTT
CASSSDWGWLFF
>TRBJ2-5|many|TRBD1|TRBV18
TGTGCCAGCACCCGGACAGGGGCACAAGAGACCCAGTACTTC
CASTRTGAQETQYF
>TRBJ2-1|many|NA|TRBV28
TGTGCCAGCAGTGACAATTCGGGGGCAGGGGAGCAGTTCTTC
CASSDNSGAGEQFF
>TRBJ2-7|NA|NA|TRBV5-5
TGTGCCAGCAGCTTACGGACCGCCCTTGACCTCTACGAGCAGTACTTC
CASSLRTALDLYEQYF
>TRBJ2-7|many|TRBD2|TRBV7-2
TGTGCCAGCAGCTTTCCACTAGCGGAGGCCTACGAGCAGTACTTC
CASSFPLAEAYEQYF
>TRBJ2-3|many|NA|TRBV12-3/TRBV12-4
TGTGCCAGCAGCCGATCGGGACGCTCAGATACGCAGTATTTT
CASSRSGRSDTQYF
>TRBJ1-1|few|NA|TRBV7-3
TGTGCCAGCAGCTTAAGGGAGAGTGGTGAAGCTTTCTTT
CASSLRESGEAFF
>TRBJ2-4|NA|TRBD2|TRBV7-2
TGTGCCAGCAGCTTCCCTCTAGCGGGAGACCACAAAAACATTCAGTACTTC
CASSFPLAGDHKNIQYF
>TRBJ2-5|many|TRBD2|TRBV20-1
TGCAGTGCCCCCGACCCCCTAGCGGGGATCCAAGAGACCCAGTACTTC
CSAPDPLAGIQETQYF
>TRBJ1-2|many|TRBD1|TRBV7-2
TGTGCCAGCAGCCCGGGACAGGGAGGGGGCTACACCTTC
CASSPGQGGGYTF
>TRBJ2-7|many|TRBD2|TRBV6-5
TGTGCCAGCAGGACCCACCTAGCGGGAGGGTCCTACGAGCAGTACTTC
CASRTHLAGGSYEQYF
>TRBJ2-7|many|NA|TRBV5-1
TGCGCCAGCAGCTTGGATAGCAGGGACTACGAGCAGTACTTC
CASSLDSRDYEQYF
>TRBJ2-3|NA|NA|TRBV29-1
TGCAGCGTTGGGTACTCCACAGATACGCAGTATTTT
CSVGYSTDTQYF
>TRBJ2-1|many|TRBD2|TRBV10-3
TGTGCCATCAGTGAGCCCTCCCTAGCGGGAGGTTACAATGAGCAGTTCTTC
CAISEPSLAGGYNEQFF
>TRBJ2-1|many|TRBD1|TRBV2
TGTGCCAGCAGGGCCCGGACAGGAAATACCTACAATGAGCAGTTCTTC
CASRARTGNTYNEQFF
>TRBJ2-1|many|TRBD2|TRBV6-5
TGTGCCAGCAGTTACGCAGCGGGAGTTCCCAATGAGCAGTTCTTC
CASSYAAGVPNEQFF